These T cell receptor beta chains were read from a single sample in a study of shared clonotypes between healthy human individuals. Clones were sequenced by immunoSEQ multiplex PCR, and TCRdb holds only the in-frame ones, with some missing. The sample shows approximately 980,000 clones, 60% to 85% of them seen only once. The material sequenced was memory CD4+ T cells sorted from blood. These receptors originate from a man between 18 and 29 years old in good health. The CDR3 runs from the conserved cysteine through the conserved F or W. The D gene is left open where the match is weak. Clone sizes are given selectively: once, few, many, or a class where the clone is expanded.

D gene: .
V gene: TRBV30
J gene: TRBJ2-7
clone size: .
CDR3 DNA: TGTGCCTGGAGTGGCTACGAGCAGTACTTC
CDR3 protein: CAWSGYEQYF

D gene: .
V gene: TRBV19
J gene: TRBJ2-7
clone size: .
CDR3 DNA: TGTGCCAGTAGTATCGGCCAGGGGTCCTACGAGCAGTACTTC
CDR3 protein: CASSIGQGSYEQYF

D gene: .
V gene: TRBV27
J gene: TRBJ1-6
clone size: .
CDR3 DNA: TGTGCCAGCTCATACAGCTCCTATAATTCACCCCTCCACTTT
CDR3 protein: CASSYSSYNSPLHF

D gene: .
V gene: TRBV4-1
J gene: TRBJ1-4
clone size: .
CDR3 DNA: TGCGCCAGCAGCCAAGCGGCATTAACTAATGAAAAACTGTTTTTT
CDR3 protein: CASSQAALTNEKLFF

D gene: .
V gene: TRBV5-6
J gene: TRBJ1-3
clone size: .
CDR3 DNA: TGTGCCAGCCTAAGCTGGGGGGGCTCTGGAAACACCATATATTTT
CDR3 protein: CASLSWGGSGNTIYF

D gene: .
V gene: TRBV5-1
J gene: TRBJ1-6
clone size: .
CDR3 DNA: TGCGCCAGCAGCGTATCATGGGGAAACTATAATTCACCCCTCCACTTT
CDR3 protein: CASSVSWGNYNSPLHF

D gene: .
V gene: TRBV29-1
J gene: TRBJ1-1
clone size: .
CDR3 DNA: TGCAGCGCCGCCGGACACCCGGGTACTGAAGCTTTCTTT
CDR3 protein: CSAAGHPGTEAFF

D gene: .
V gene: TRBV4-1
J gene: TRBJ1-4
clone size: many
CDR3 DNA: TGCGCCAGCAGCCAAGCGGGCCAGGGGCGCGAAAAACTGTTTTTT
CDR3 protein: CASSQAGQGREKLFF

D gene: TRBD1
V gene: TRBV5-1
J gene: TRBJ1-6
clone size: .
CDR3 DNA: TGCGCCAGCAGCAGGGGACAGGGAGATTATAATTCACCCCTCCACTTT
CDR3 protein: CASSRGQGDYNSPLHF

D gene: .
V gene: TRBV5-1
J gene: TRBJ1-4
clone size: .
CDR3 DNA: TGCGCCAGCAGCTTGGAAGGGACTCCTAATGAAAAACTGTTTTTT
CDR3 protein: CASSLEGTPNEKLFF

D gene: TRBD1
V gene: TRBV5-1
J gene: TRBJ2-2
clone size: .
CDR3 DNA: TGCGCCAGCAGCTTTGGGGACAGGTCGAACACCGGGGAGCTGTTTTTT
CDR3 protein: CASSFGDRSNTGELFF

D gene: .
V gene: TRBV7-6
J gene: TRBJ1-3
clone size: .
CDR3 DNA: TGTGCCAGCAGCTTAAGGGAGGCTGGAAACACCATATATTTT
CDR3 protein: CASSLREAGNTIYF

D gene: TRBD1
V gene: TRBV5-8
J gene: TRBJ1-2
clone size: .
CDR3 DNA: TGTGCCAGCAGCTTGCCCGGACAGGAGGCTTTCTATGGCTACACCTTC
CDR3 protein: CASSLPGQEAFYGYTF

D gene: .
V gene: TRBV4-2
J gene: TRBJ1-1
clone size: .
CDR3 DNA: TGTGCCAGCAGTATCATCCCCGAGGGATACACTGAAGCTTTCTTT
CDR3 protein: CASSIIPEGYTEAFF

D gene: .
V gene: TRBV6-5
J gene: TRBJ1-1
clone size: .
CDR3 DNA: TGTGCCAGCAGTTACGGGAAAGCTGGGACTGAAGCTTTCTTT
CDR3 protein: CASSYGKAGTEAFF

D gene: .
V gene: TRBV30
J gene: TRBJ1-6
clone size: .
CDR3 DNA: TGTGCCTGGAGTGTACAAGGGAGCTCCTATAATTCACCCCTCCACTTT
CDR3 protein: CAWSVQGSSYNSPLHF

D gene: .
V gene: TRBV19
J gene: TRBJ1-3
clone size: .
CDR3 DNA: TGTGCCAGTACCCTGGACTCTTACCGAAACACCATATATTTT
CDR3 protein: CASTLDSYRNTIYF

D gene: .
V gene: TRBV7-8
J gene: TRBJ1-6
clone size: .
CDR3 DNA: TGTGCCAGCAGCTTCGGGGAGGGGACTAATTCACCCCTCCACTTT
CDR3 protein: CASSFGEGTNSPLHF

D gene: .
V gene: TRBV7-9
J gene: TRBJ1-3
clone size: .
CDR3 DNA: TGTGCCAGCAGCCAGAACTCTGGAAACACCATATATTTT
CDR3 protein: CASSQNSGNTIYF

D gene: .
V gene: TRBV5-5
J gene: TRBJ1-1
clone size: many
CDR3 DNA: TGTGCCAGCAGCTTCCTAACCGGGAACACTGAAGCTTTCTTT
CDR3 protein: CASSFLTGNTEAFF

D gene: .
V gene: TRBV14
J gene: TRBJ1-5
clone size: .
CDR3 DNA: TGTGCCAGCAGCCAAGATGAGGGGGGTCCCCAGCATTTT
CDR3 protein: CASSQDEGGPQHF

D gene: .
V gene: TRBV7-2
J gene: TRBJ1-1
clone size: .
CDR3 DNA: TGTGCCAGCGAAGACGGGACGGTGAACACTGAAGCTTTCTTT
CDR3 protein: CASEDGTVNTEAFF

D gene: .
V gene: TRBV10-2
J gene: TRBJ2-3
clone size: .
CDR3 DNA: TGCGCCAGCAGTGAAGGACGGGCTAGACGCCTCGATACGCAGTATTTT
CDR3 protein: CASSEGRARRLDTQYF

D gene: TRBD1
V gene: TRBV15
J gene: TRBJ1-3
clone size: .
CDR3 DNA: TGTGCCACCAGCGACAGGGGGAACTCTGGAAACACCATATATTTT
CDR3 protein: CATSDRGNSGNTIYF

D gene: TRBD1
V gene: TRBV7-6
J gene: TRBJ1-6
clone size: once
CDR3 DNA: TGTGCCAGCAGCTTAGTGGGGCAGGGGGGACATTCACCCCTCCACTTT
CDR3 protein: CASSLVGQGGHSPLHF

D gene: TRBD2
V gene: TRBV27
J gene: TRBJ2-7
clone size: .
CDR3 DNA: TGTGCCAGCAGTTTATCTAGGCTAGCGGGATTCGAGCAGTACTTC
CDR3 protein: CASSLSRLAGFEQYF

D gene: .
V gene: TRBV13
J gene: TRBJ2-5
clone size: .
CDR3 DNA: TGTGCCAGCAGCCAAGGAGAGACCCAGTACTTC
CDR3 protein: CASSQGETQYF

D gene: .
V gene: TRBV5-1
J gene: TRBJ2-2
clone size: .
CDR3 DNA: TGCGCCAGCAGCTTAGTTGGGGGCTCGAACACCGGGGAGCTGTTTTTT
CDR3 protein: CASSLVGGSNTGELFF

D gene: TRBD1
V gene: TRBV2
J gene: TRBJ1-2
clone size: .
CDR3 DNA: TGTGCCAGCAGTGACGAGTTGACAGGGGTAAATGGCTACACCTTC
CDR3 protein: CASSDELTGVNGYTF

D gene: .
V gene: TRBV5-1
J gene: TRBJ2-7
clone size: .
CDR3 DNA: TGCGCCAGCAGCCCAGAAGGAACAGGACCCTACGAGCAGTACTTC
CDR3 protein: CASSPEGTGPYEQYF

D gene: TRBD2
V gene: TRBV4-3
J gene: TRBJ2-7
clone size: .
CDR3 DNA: TGCGCCAGCAGCCTGCGACTAGCGGGAGGTACCTACGAGCAGTACTTC
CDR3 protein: CASSLRLAGGTYEQYF

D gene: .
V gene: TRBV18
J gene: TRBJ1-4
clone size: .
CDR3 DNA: TGTGCCAGCTCACCGGGACAAACAACTAATGAAAAACTGTTTTTT
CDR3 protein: CASSPGQTTNEKLFF

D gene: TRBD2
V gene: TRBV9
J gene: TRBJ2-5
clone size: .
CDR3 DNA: TGTGCCAGCAGCGTAGGGGTTAGCGGGGGCCCACAAGAGACCCAGTACTTC
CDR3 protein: CASSVGVSGGPQETQYF

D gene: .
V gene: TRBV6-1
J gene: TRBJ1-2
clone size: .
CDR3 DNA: TGTGCCAGCAGTGAGGACAGACCTTATGGCTACACCTTC
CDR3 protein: CASSEDRPYGYTF

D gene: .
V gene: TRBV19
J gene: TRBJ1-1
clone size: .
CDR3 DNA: TGTGCCAGTTTTCGAAGACAAGAGAACACTGAAGCTTTCTTT
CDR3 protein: CASFRRQENTEAFF

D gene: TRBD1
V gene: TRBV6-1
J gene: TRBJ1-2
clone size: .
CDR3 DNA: TGTGCCAGCAAGCCGGGACAGGGGGCCCGGGGCTACACCTTC
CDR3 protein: CASKPGQGARGYTF

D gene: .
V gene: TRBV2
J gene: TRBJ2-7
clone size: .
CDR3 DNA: TGTGCCAGCACGGCGGGCTCCTACGAGCAGTACTTC
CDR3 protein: CASTAGSYEQYF